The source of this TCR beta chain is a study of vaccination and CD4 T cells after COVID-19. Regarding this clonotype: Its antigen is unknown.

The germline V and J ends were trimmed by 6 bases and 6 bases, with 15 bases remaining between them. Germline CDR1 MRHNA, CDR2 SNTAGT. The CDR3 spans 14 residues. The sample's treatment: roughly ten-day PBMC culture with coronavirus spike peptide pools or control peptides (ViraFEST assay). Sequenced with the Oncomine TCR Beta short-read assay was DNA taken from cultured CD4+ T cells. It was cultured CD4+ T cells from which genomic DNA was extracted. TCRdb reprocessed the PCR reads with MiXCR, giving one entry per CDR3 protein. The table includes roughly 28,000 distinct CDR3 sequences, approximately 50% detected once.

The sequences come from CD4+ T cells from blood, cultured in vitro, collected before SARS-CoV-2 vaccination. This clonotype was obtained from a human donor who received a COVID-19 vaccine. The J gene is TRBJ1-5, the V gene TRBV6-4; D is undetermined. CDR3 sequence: CASRNGGRRQPQHF. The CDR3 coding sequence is TGTGCCAGCAGGAATGGAGGGAGGCGTCAGCCCCAGCATTTT.